Given below is one T cell receptor (beta chain) in context. The protocol was immunoSEQ multiplex PCR, while the TCRdb copy is restricted to in-frame clones and leaves out a portion. The data show tens of thousands of clones, approximately 85% seen once. This sample is drawn from a study of blood T cell repertoires in COVID-19. Germline CDR1 MNHEY, CDR2 SVGAGI. Losses at the gene ends were 6 bases for V and 1 base for J; bases not matched to a gene: 5. The CDR3 contains 15 residues. The sample taken for sequencing was peripheral blood. The TCR was taken from a man aged 50 or older with acute or convalescent COVID-19. This chain uses TRBV6-5 with TRBJ1-3; TRBD1 matches at 8 bases. The DNA of the CDR3 is TGTGCCAGCAGACTACAGGGGGAATCTGGAAACACCATATATTTT. Translating gives CASRLQGESGNTIYF.